A selection of T cell receptor beta chains follows, all from one sample in a study. A single record per CDR3 protein comes from TCRdb applying MiXCR to the 5' RACE reads. Found here are over 55,000 distinct CDR3 sequences, around a quarter of them singletons; the top ten hold more than 3%. Sequences were obtained from tumor-infiltrating memory CD4+ T cells sorted from the breast tumor. The receptor source for this set is a female donor with breast cancer. Both conserved end residues are part of each CDR3. The order of the fields is V gene, CDR3 length, clone size, CDR3 protein. Size tells how often a clone was seen (once, few, many) or the class of an expanded clone, and some rows leave it out.

v_call: TRBV29-1
cdr3_length: 13
clone_size: NA
cdr3_aa: CSVEAGGTDTQYF

v_call: TRBV7-7
cdr3_length: 12
clone_size: NA
cdr3_aa: CASSLAKGTQYF

v_call: TRBV9
cdr3_length: 15
clone_size: few
cdr3_aa: CASSALTGGNEKLFF

v_call: TRBV9
cdr3_length: 16
clone_size: NA
cdr3_aa: CASSVGPSGGTDTQYF

v_call: TRBV12-3/TRBV12-4
cdr3_length: 15
clone_size: many
cdr3_aa: CASRATSGYRNEQFF

v_call: TRBV20-1
cdr3_length: 19
clone_size: NA
cdr3_aa: CSARESRASGRADTDTQYF

v_call: TRBV7-2
cdr3_length: 11
clone_size: medium-sized
cdr3_aa: CASSLTDTQYF

v_call: TRBV20-1
cdr3_length: 13
clone_size: few
cdr3_aa: CSAGYRGPQPQHF

v_call: TRBV5-1
cdr3_length: 16
clone_size: NA
cdr3_aa: CASSPGTSGSVGEQFF

v_call: TRBV4-3
cdr3_length: 16
clone_size: NA
cdr3_aa: CASSPQLAGDPDTQYF

v_call: TRBV7-2
cdr3_length: 14
clone_size: NA
cdr3_aa: CASSFQRGDYGYTF

v_call: TRBV13
cdr3_length: 15
clone_size: few
cdr3_aa: CASSPPLTPGGEQFF

v_call: TRBV7-9
cdr3_length: 11
clone_size: NA
cdr3_aa: CASSRGETQYF

v_call: TRBV28
cdr3_length: 17
clone_size: few
cdr3_aa: CASSGQGAQGPIGEQYF

v_call: TRBV7-2
cdr3_length: 13
clone_size: many
cdr3_aa: CASSSRTQETQYF

v_call: TRBV6-2/TRBV6-3
cdr3_length: 13
clone_size: NA
cdr3_aa: CASSRQLNTEAFF

v_call: TRBV29-1
cdr3_length: 11
clone_size: once
cdr3_aa: CSVSRSETQCF

v_call: TRBV11-1
cdr3_length: 17
clone_size: NA
cdr3_aa: CASSVAPGSSSYNEQFF

v_call: TRBV6-5
cdr3_length: 13
clone_size: few
cdr3_aa: CASRYRDSSEAFF

v_call: TRBV4-3
cdr3_length: 16
clone_size: few
cdr3_aa: CASSQNRLGAKNIQYF

v_call: TRBV12-3/TRBV12-4
cdr3_length: 15
clone_size: NA
cdr3_aa: CASSLWTDGQETQYF

v_call: TRBV10-3
cdr3_length: 13
clone_size: many
cdr3_aa: CASAGVNGETQYF

v_call: TRBV7-2
cdr3_length: 15
clone_size: few
cdr3_aa: CASSRPPGEADTQYF

v_call: TRBV5-1
cdr3_length: 15
clone_size: NA
cdr3_aa: CASSFRGLGPYKQYF

v_call: TRBV5-6
cdr3_length: 16
clone_size: NA
cdr3_aa: CASSRSGSGSTDTQYF

v_call: TRBV7-2
cdr3_length: 13
clone_size: NA
cdr3_aa: CASSLRGLNEQFF

v_call: TRBV5-1
cdr3_length: 14
clone_size: few
cdr3_aa: CASSLKGNTGELFF

v_call: TRBV6-1
cdr3_length: 16
clone_size: few
cdr3_aa: CASSATTGSLDTEAFF

v_call: TRBV20-1
cdr3_length: 12
clone_size: NA
cdr3_aa: CSAARSSYEQYF

v_call: TRBV7-2
cdr3_length: 14
clone_size: NA
cdr3_aa: CASSLAGGPYEQYF

v_call: TRBV6-5
cdr3_length: 14
clone_size: NA
cdr3_aa: CASSYGKNTGELFF

v_call: TRBV6-5
cdr3_length: 14
clone_size: NA
cdr3_aa: CASSLQGTNEKLFF

v_call: TRBV6-5
cdr3_length: 15
clone_size: NA
cdr3_aa: CASSRYSSNSYEQYF

v_call: TRBV9
cdr3_length: 15
clone_size: NA
cdr3_aa: CASSPQRGSTDTQYF

v_call: TRBV29-1
cdr3_length: 15
clone_size: few
cdr3_aa: CSGGPGWGMNTEAFF

v_call: TRBV28
cdr3_length: 12
clone_size: NA
cdr3_aa: CASSVDLYGYTF

v_call: TRBV18
cdr3_length: 15
clone_size: NA
cdr3_aa: CASSPDRRTQNTQYF

v_call: TRBV6-2/TRBV6-3
cdr3_length: 12
clone_size: NA
cdr3_aa: CASSTTTDTQYF

v_call: TRBV5-1
cdr3_length: 13
clone_size: NA
cdr3_aa: CASSVGTMAEAFF

v_call: TRBV7-9
cdr3_length: 12
clone_size: few
cdr3_aa: CASSFFLGSYTF

v_call: TRBV19
cdr3_length: 13
clone_size: NA
cdr3_aa: CASSTRATNVLTF

v_call: TRBV21-1
cdr3_length: 11
clone_size: NA
cdr3_aa: CASSSPYEQYF

v_call: TRBV4-3
cdr3_length: 15
clone_size: many
cdr3_aa: CASSQLGRVNTEAFF

v_call: TRBV6-1
cdr3_length: 14
clone_size: few
cdr3_aa: CASRRQGSRQPQHF

v_call: TRBV20-1
cdr3_length: 15
clone_size: NA
cdr3_aa: CSASDRGRGSDEQFF